Listed below are T cell receptor beta chains from one sample, sequenced in a study of glioma-infiltrating T cells. MiXCR, applied by TCRdb to the multiplex PCR reads, yields one record per CDR3 protein. The sample lists roughly 120,000 distinct CDR3 sequences; about 25% were seen once. The material sequenced was glioma tissue, nonneoplastic brain tissue, or PBMCs (not recorded which). The receptors were sampled from a human donor with low-grade glioma or glioblastoma, undergoing nonglioma brain surgery, or in good health (not recorded which). CDR3s include the opening cysteine and the closing phenylalanine or tryptophan. Fields, in order: clone size, J gene, V gene, D gene, CDR3 protein, CDR3 DNA. The D gene is left open where the match is weak. Clone size appears in some rows only: once, few, many, or a class for an expanded clone.

>many|TRBJ1-1|TRBV14|.
CASSLGRAFEAFF
TGTGCCAGCAGCCTGGGACGGGCCTTTGAAGCTTTCTTT
>many|TRBJ2-7|TRBV7-7|.
CASSPSTQGEQYF
TGTGCCAGCAGCCCGAGTACCCAGGGGGAGCAGTACTTC
>many|TRBJ2-1|TRBV7-8|.
CASSLLNRDIRIYNEQFF
TGTGCCAGCAGCCTCCTCAACCGGGACATAAGAATCTACAATGAGCAGTTCTTC
>many|TRBJ1-5|TRBV4-3|.
CASSQGASLTARQPQHF
TGCGCCAGCAGCCAAGGGGCTAGTCTGACGGCTCGGCAGCCCCAGCATTTT
>many|TRBJ2-1|TRBV6-2/TRBV6-3|.
CASSSRNNEQFF
TGTGCCAGCAGTTCCCGGAACAATGAGCAGTTCTTC
>once|TRBJ2-1|TRBV27|TRBD2
CASSQTGTSGGNEKFF
TGTGCCAGCAGCCAGACCGGGACTAGCGGGGGAAATGAGAAGTTCTTC
>.|TRBJ1-2|TRBV30|.
CAWSVLWRGDYGYTF
TGTGCCTGGAGTGTACTGTGGAGGGGGGACTATGGCTACACCTTC
>.|TRBJ1-1|TRBV20-1|.
CSAPTVINTEAFF
TGCAGTGCCCCGACAGTGATTAACACTGAAGCTTTCTTT
>.|TRBJ2-2|TRBV7-6|.
CASSKNREGELFF
TGTGCCAGCAGCAAGAACAGGGAGGGGGAGCTGTTTTTT
>.|TRBJ1-2|TRBV18|.
CASSPDRYYGYTF
TGTGCCAGCTCCCCAGACCGCTACTATGGCTACACCTTC
>.|TRBJ1-5|TRBV27|.
CASSINGDPDQPQHF
TGTGCCAGCTCCATTAATGGCGACCCGGACCAGCCCCAGCATTTT
>many|TRBJ1-1|TRBV4-3|.
CASSVGSMNTEAFF
TGCGCCAGCAGCGTCGGGTCCATGAACACTGAAGCTTTCTTT
>many|TRBJ1-5|TRBV29-1|.
CSDNSPGTNQPQHF
TGCAGCGACAATTCCCCAGGGACCAATCAGCCCCAGCATTTT
>many|TRBJ2-3|TRBV10-3|TRBD1
CAISEPGTGRATDTQYF
TGTGCCATCAGTGAGCCTGGGACAGGGAGGGCCACAGATACGCAGTATTTT
>.|TRBJ1-2|TRBV30|.
CAWMAYYGYTF
TGTGCCTGGATGGCTTACTATGGCTACACCTTC
>.|TRBJ2-7|TRBV6-2/TRBV6-3|.
CASTYVGGSYEQYF
TGTGCCAGCACCTACGTCGGGGGCTCCTACGAGCAGTACTTC
>many|TRBJ1-1|TRBV4-2|.
CASSQDGYAAFF
TGTGCCAGCAGCCAAGACGGGTACGCAGCTTTCTTT
>once|TRBJ2-7|TRBV6-2/TRBV6-3|.
CASSYGRQLPVYGQYF
TGTGCCAGCAGTTACGGCCGACAGCTTCCAGTCTACGGGCAGTACTTC
>many|TRBJ2-7|TRBV20-1|.
CSARAHGAAYEQYF
TGCAGTGCTAGAGCTCATGGAGCGGCTTACGAGCAGTACTTC
>few|TRBJ1-1|TRBV7-9|.
CASSFEGDLAEAFF
TGTGCCAGCAGCTTTGAGGGGGATCTAGCTGAAGCTTTCTTT
>.|TRBJ1-1|TRBV10-3|.
CATRPGETEAFF
TGTGCCACCAGACCAGGGGAAACTGAAGCTTTCTTT
>.|TRBJ2-1|TRBV29-1|.
CSVQKYGSSYNEQFF
TGCAGCGTCCAAAAGTACGGCAGCTCCTACAATGAGCAGTTCTTC
>many|TRBJ2-1|TRBV6-5|.
CASSYKQRRRGDNEQFF
TGTGCCAGCAGTTACAAACAGAGAAGGAGAGGGGACAATGAGCAGTTCTTC
>many|TRBJ2-1|TRBV20-1|.
CSAPPGGSSYNEQFF
TGCAGTGCTCCCCCCGGCGGAAGCTCCTACAATGAGCAGTTCTTC
>many|TRBJ1-5|TRBV7-9|.
CASSLENQPQHF
TGTGCCAGCAGCTTAGAAAATCAGCCCCAGCATTTT
>many|TRBJ2-7|TRBV7-8|.
CASSRDEAYEQYF
TGTGCCAGCAGTCGGGACGAAGCCTACGAGCAGTACTTC
>many|TRBJ2-3|TRBV20-1|.
CSARVGLTDTQYF
TGCAGTGCTAGAGTTGGACTCACAGATACGCAGTATTTT
>many|TRBJ2-1|TRBV7-2|TRBD2
CASSSLAGGSNEQFF
TGTGCCAGCAGCTCTCTAGCGGGAGGATCCAATGAGCAGTTCTTC
>.|TRBJ2-7|TRBV27|.
CASSLRSGPSCEQYF
TGTGCCAGCAGTTTAAGGTCGGGCCCTTCCTGCGAGCAGTACTTC
>few|TRBJ1-5|TRBV10-2|.
CASSEWGGGNQPQHF
TGCGCCAGCAGTGAGTGGGGAGGTGGCAATCAGCCCCAGCATTTT
>many|TRBJ2-3|TRBV6-1|.
CASSEGQTLSTDTQYF
TGTGCCAGCAGTGAAGGGCAAACACTTAGCACAGATACGCAGTATTTT
>.|TRBJ2-3|TRBV11-2|.
CASSSNPGGDTQYF
TGTGCCAGCAGCTCCAACCCCGGAGGAGATACGCAGTATTTT
>many|TRBJ2-3|TRBV11-2|.
CASTVGLGVTDTQYF
TGTGCCAGCACCGTAGGACTGGGAGTGACAGATACGCAGTATTTT
>many|TRBJ2-5|TRBV20-1|.
CSARDRLGQETQYF
TGCAGTGCTAGAGACCGGCTAGGCCAAGAGACCCAGTACTTC
>many|TRBJ1-2|TRBV27|.
CASSLLGANYGYTF
TGTGCCAGCAGTTTATTGGGGGCGAACTATGGCTACACCTTC
>.|TRBJ2-2|TRBV29-1|.
CSVEESGSGLF
TGCAGCGTTGAAGAATCGGGGTCAGGGCTTTTT
>many|TRBJ2-3|TRBV29-1|.
CSADGHGAPDTQYF
TGCAGCGCAGATGGACACGGGGCTCCAGATACGCAGTATTTT
>many|TRBJ1-3|TRBV12-3/TRBV12-4|.
CASSLNTIYF
TGTGCCAGCAGTTTGAACACCATATATTTT
>many|TRBJ2-3|TRBV7-2|.
CASSLVGAGTPDTQYF
TGTGCCAGCAGCTTAGTTGGGGCAGGGACCCCAGATACGCAGTATTTT
>many|TRBJ2-1|TRBV7-2|TRBD2
CASSAALAGGPYNEQFF
TGTGCCAGCAGCGCTGCGCTAGCGGGAGGGCCCTACAATGAGCAGTTCTTC
>.|TRBJ2-7|TRBV24-1|TRBD2
CATSDLSSGKDEQYF
TGTGCCACCAGTGATTTGAGTAGCGGGAAGGACGAGCAGTACTTC
>many|TRBJ1-1|TRBV10-1|.
CASSETNTEAFF
TGCGCCAGCAGTGAGACGAACACTGAAGCTTTCTTT
>.|TRBJ2-3|TRBV7-2|TRBD2
CASSLASSGRGTDTQYF
TGTGCCAGCAGCTTAGCAAGTAGCGGGAGGGGCACAGATACGCAGTATTTT
>many|TRBJ1-5|TRBV6-1|.
CASMSSSNQPQHF
TGTGCCAGCATGAGCAGTAGCAATCAGCCCCAGCATTTT
>many|TRBJ2-7|TRBV7-8|TRBD2
CASGLTSGSSYEQYF
TGTGCCAGCGGCCTGACTAGCGGGAGCTCCTACGAGCAGTACTTC
>.|TRBJ2-7|TRBV6-2/TRBV6-3|TRBD1
CASRRVGQGRSYEKYF
TGTGCCAGCAGACGGGTAGGACAGGGACGATCCTACGAGAAGTACTTC
>many|TRBJ2-7|TRBV10-3|TRBD2
CAISDGGRAGGEQYF
TGTGCCATCAGTGATGGGGGGAGGGCCGGGGGCGAGCAGTACTTC
>many|TRBJ1-2|TRBV7-9|TRBD1
CASSWGQTNYGYTF
TGTGCCAGCAGCTGGGGACAGACAAACTATGGCTACACCTTC
>many|TRBJ2-4|TRBV12-3/TRBV12-4|.
CASSSSRGPKNIQYF
TGTGCCAGCAGTTCCTCCAGGGGACCCAAAAACATTCAGTACTTC
>many|TRBJ1-2|TRBV14|.
CASSQDLRVGYTF
TGTGCCAGCAGCCAAGATTTGAGAGTCGGCTACACCTTC
>many|TRBJ2-4|TRBV6-2/TRBV6-3|.
CASSWRNGGKNIQYF
TGTGCCAGCAGTTGGAGAAATGGGGGCAAAAACATTCAGTACTTC
>many|TRBJ1-1|TRBV7-9|.
CASSLGAWTVKNTEAFF
TGTGCCAGCAGCTTAGGGGCTTGGACAGTAAAGAACACTGAAGCTTTCTTT